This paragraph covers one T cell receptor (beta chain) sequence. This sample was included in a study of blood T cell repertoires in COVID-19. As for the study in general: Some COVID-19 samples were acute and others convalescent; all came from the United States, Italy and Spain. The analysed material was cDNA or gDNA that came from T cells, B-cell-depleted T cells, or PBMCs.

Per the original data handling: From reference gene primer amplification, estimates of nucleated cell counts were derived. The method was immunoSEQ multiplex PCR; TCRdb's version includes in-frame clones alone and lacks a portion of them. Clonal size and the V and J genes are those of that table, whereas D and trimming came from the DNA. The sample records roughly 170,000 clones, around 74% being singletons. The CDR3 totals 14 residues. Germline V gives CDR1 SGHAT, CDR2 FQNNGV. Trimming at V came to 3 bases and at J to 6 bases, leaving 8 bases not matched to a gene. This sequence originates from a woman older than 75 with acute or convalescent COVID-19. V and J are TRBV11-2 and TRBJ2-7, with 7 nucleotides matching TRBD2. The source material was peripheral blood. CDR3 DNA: TGTGCCAGCAGCTTTGGGGGGAGGGGCGGCGAGCAGTACTTC. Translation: CASSFGGRGGEQYF.